Ten or more counts support the clone carrying this T cell receptor (beta chain). RNA transcripts yielded amplified TCR beta CDR3 regions. HTBI primers were employed in a first-round RT-PCR of the TCR CDR3. Each CDR3 protein is one row after TCRdb ran MiXCR on the multiplex PCR reads. The sample yields about 640,000 distinct CDR3 sequences, about 15% seen once. Trimming took 7 bases from V and 5 from J; bases not matched to a gene: 10. This CDR3 region has 16 residues. The germline CDR1 and CDR2 sequences are SNHLY and FYNNEI. The data derive from a study of T cells in Graves' hyperthyroidism and ophthalmopathy.

The sequence came from a woman aged 50 to 65 with Graves' ophthalmopathy. The V call is TRBV2, the J call TRBJ2-3, with 12 positions matching TRBD2. The sequenced sample was blood. DNA of the CDR3: TGTGCCAGCATTAGCCAACGACTAGCGGGAGAAGATACGCAGTATTTT. This sequence encodes CASISQRLAGEDTQYF.